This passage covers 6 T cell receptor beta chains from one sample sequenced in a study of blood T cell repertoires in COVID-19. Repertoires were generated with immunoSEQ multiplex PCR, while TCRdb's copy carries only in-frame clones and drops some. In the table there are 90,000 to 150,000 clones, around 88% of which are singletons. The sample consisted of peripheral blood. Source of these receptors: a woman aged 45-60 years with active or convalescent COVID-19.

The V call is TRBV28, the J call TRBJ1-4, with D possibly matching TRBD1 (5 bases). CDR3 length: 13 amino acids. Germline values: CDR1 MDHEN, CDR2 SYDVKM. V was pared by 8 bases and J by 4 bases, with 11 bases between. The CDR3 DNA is TGTGCCAGCGGAGACAGAATTAATGAAAAACTGTTTTTT. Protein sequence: CASGDRINEKLFF. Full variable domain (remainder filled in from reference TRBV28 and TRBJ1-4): DVKVTQSSRYLVKRTGEKVFLECVQDMDHENMFWYRQDPGLGLRLIYFSYDVKMKEKGDIPEGYSVSREKKERFSLILESASTNQTSMYLCASGDRINEKLFFGSGTQLSVL.

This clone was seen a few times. In nucleotides, the CDR3 is TGTGCCACCAGTGATCAGAGGCCTCAGCCCCAGCATTTT. It translates to CATSDQRPQPQHF. The rearrangement links TRBV24-1 to TRBJ1-5; D not certain. Germline values: CDR1 KGHDR, CDR2 SFDVKD. Trimming cost V 3 bases and J 6 bases, with 8 bases left between them. The CDR3 length is 13 residues.

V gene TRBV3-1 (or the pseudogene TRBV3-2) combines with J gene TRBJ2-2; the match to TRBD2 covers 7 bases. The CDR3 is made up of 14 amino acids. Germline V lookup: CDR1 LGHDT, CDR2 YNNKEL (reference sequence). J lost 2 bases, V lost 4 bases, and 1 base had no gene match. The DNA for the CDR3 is TGTGCCAGCAGCCGGGGACTAAACACCGGGGAGCTGTTTTTT. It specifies CASSRGLNTGELFF.

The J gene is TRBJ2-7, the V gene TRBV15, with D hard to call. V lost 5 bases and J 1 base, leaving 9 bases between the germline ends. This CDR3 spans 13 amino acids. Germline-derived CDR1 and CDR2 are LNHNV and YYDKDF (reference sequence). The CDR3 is CATSEMWSYEQYF. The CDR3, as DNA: TGTGCCACCAGCGAGATGTGGTCCTACGAGCAGTACTTC. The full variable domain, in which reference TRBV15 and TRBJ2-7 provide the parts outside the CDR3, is DAMVIQNPRYQVTQFGKPVTLSCSQTLNHNVMYWYQQKSSQAPKLLFHYYDKDFNNEADTPDNFQSRRPNTSFCFLDIRSPGLGDTAMYLCATSEMWSYEQYFGPGTRLTVT.

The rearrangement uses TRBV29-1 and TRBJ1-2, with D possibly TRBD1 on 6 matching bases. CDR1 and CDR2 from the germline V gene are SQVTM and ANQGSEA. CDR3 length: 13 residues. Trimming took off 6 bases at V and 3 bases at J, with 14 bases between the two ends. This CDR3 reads CSVSRGSDYGYTF. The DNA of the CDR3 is TGCAGCGTCAGCAGGGGTTCGGACTATGGCTACACCTTC.

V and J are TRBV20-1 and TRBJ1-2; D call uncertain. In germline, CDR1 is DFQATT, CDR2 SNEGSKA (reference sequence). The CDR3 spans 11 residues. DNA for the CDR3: TGCAGGGCCTGGGCCATCTATGGCTACACCTTC. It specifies CRAWAIYGYTF.